The T cell receptor beta chain under discussion was sequenced for a study of blood T cell repertoires in COVID-19. For the study at large: Sources were T cells, B-cell-depleted T cells, or PBMCs; the material itself was cDNA or gDNA.

The assay was immunoSEQ multiplex PCR, and TCRdb's table has in-frame clones only and misses some. This table holds about 400,000 clones, more than 75% found once. The receptor comes from a woman in her 30s with acute COVID-19. The sample consisted of PBMCs or T cells enriched from blood (not recorded which).

In DNA form, the CDR3 reads TGTGCCTGGAGTTTGAAGGGGCCCAATGAGCAGTTCTTC. Its protein product is CAWSLKGPNEQFF. The chain is built from TRBV30 and TRBJ2-1; D possibly corresponds to TRBD1 (5 bases). The CDR3 has 13 amino acids. With 2 bases removed from V and 6 bases from J, the gap between germline ends came to 11 bases. Germline assignment: CDR1 GTSNPN and CDR2 SVGIG (reference sequence).